These 29 T cell receptor beta chains were all obtained from the same sample, sequenced in a study of CD8 T cells in ankylosing spondylitis. TCRdb used MiXCR to reprocess the 5' RACE reads, holding one entry per CDR3 protein. The sample lists 250,000 to 300,000 distinct CDR3 sequences; around 20% were seen once. The source material was blood, either unsorted or a sorted T cell fraction (not recorded which). The receptors were gathered from a male donor with ankylosing spondylitis or in good health (not recorded which).

V gene TRBV7-2 combines with J gene TRBJ2-3, with D perhaps given as TRBD1 or TRBD2 (5 bases each). Trimming took 5 bases from V and 2 from J, leaving 17 bases between them. CDR3 length: 16 residues. The germline CDR1 and CDR2 sequences are SGHTA and FQGNSA. The CDR3 loop is CASSPWGATVTDTQYF. In nucleotides, the CDR3 is TGTGCCAGCAGCCCGTGGGGAGCGACAGTCACAGATACGCAGTATTTT.

V and J are TRBV10-3 and TRBJ2-5; D perhaps matches TRBD2 (6 bases). Germline V gene sequence: CDR1 ENHRY, CDR2 SYGVKD. V gave up 3 bases and J gave up 4 bases, with 12 bases separating them. CDR3 length: 14 residues. CDR3 nucleotides: TGTGCCATCAGTGACTCGGGGGTAGGAGAGACCCAGTACTTC. Protein: CAISDSGVGETQYF.

This clonotype showed up just a few times. The chain couples TRBV5-1 to TRBJ2-1; TRBD2 matches at 10 bases. The V gene's germline CDR1 is SGHRS and CDR2 YFSETQ. J was trimmed by 5 bases and V by 3 bases; bases with no gene match: 2. CDR3 size: 14 residues. Here the CDR3 reads CASSSSGSNNEQFF. As DNA, the CDR3 is TGCGCCAGCAGCTCTAGCGGGAGTAACAATGAGCAGTTCTTC. Full variable domain (missing parts from reference TRBV5-1 and TRBJ2-1): KAGVTQTPRYLIKTRGQQVTLSCSPISGHRSVSWYQQTPGQGLQFLFEYFSETQRNKGNFPGRFSGRQFSNSRSEMNVSTLELGDSALYLCASSSSGSNNEQFFGPGTRLTVL.

The genes are TRBV25-1 and TRBJ2-7; 11 bases match TRBD2. CDR1 MGHDK and CDR2 SYGVNS come from the germline V gene. This CDR3 has 14 amino acids. J gave up 7 bases and V 9 bases, and 11 bases lay outside the gene matches. In DNA, the CDR3 is TGTGCCAGTGGTGAGAGGGGACTAGCGGTAGAGCAGTACGTC. Translating gives CASGERGLAVEQYV.

This clonotype was seen only a few times. The chain links TRBV11-1 to TRBJ1-1; D is undetermined. Looked up from germline, CDR1 is SGHAT and CDR2 is FQDESV (reference sequence). This CDR3 contains 15 residues. The V and J ends lost 2 bases and 0 bases respectively, with 10 bases between them. CDR3 coding DNA: TGTGCCAGCAGCTTACACACGACAATGAACACTGAAGCTTTCTTT. Translated: CASSLHTTMNTEAFF.

V and J are TRBV29-1 and TRBJ1-6, with TRBD1 matching 10 bases. CDR3 length equals 14 residues. J gave up 8 bases and V 4 bases, and 5 bases lay outside the gene matches. From germline, CDR1 is SQVTM and CDR2 ANQGSEA. The CDR3 here is CSVARTGGDSPLHF. The CDR3 bases are TGCAGCGTTGCCCGGACAGGGGGGGATTCACCCCTCCACTTT.

The chain carries TRBV5-1 and TRBJ1-2; TRBD1 agrees at 7 bases. The V segment lost 5 bases and the J segment 2 bases; nucleotides outside the gene matches: 12. CDR3 length: 16 amino acids. CDR1 and CDR2 (germline): SGHRS, YFSETQ. This chain's CDR3 is CASRQTQGTTNYGYTF. The CDR3 DNA is TGCGCCAGCAGGCAAACACAGGGGACTACCAACTATGGCTACACCTTC.

This clonotype was observed a few times. The chain couples TRBV3-1 to TRBJ2-2; possible D gene TRBD1, 6 bases. From germline, CDR1 is LGHDT and CDR2 YNNKEL (reference sequence). Deletions cut 10 bases from V and 7 bases from J, with 16 bases between. This CDR3 has 13 amino acids. CDR3 coding DNA: TGTGCCACCAACACAGGGTTGGGCGGGGAGCTGTTTTTT. Its translation: CATNTGLGGELFF. The whole variable domain, filled in from reference TRBV3-1 and TRBJ2-2, reads DTAVSQTPKYLVTQMGNDKSIKCEQNLGHDTMYWYKQDSKKFLKIMFSYNNKELIINETVPNRFSPKSPDKAHLNLHINSLELGDSAVYFCATNTGLGGELFFGEGSRLTVL.

In its sample, this clonotype was seen a few times. The rearrangement uses TRBV5-1 and TRBJ2-6; perhaps TRBD1 as D (6 bases). V was trimmed by 0 bases and J by 3 bases, leaving 13 bases between them. Germline assignment: CDR1 SGHRS and CDR2 YFSETQ. CDR3 length: 17 amino acids. CDR3: CASSLAPRGSGANVLTF. CDR3 nucleotides: TGCGCCAGCAGCTTGGCCCCCAGGGGAAGTGGGGCCAACGTCCTGACTTTC.

This clonotype occurred a few times. V gene TRBV5-1 combines with J gene TRBJ1-4; no firm D call. The CDR3 consists of 15 residues. CDR1 is SGHRS and CDR2 is YFSETQ in the germline V gene. The V and J ends lost 4 bases and 0 bases respectively, with 10 bases between them. DNA of the CDR3: TGCGCCAGCAGCGGCAGGAGTGCAACTAATGAAAAACTGTTTTTT. Translating it yields CASSGRSATNEKLFF.

The table lists this clonotype with a few counts. The chain combines TRBV6-2 or TRBV6-3 with TRBJ2-7; no firm D call. In germline, CDR1 is MNHEY, CDR2 SVGEGT. The CDR3 loop spans 14 amino acids. With 2 bases removed from V and 2 bases from J, the gap between germline ends came to 10 bases. This CDR3 is CASSYIGRTYEQYV. CDR3 nucleotides: TGTGCCAGCAGTTACATAGGACGGACCTACGAGCAGTACGTC.

This clonotype was recorded a few times. The chain links TRBV3-1 to TRBJ1-4; TRBD1 is a possible D gene (6 bases). From germline, CDR1 is LGHDT and CDR2 YNNKEL (reference sequence). The V end lost 0 bases, the J end lost 8 bases, and 13 bases lay between the germline ends. The CDR3 runs to 15 residues. The CDR3 DNA follows: TGTGCCAGCAGCCAAGATATCTCAGGGGTCGAAAAACTGTTTTTT. Amino acids: CASSQDISGVEKLFF. The full variable domain, with the rest looked up from reference TRBV3-1 and TRBJ1-4, is DTAVSQTPKYLVTQMGNDKSIKCEQNLGHDTMYWYKQDSKKFLKIMFSYNNKELIINETVPNRFSPKSPDKAHLNLHINSLELGDSAVYFCASSQDISGVEKLFFGSGTQLSVL.

J is TRBJ1-5 and V is TRBV20-1; no definite D call. V was trimmed by 4 bases and J by 0 bases, leaving 10 bases between them. Germline V gene lookup returns CDR1 DFQATT and CDR2 SNEGSKA (reference sequence). This CDR3 comprises 14 residues. Here the CDR3 reads CSATYRDSNQPQHF. The CDR3 coding sequence is TGCAGTGCTACGTATCGCGATAGCAATCAGCCCCAGCATTTT.

This clonotype was seen more than once but under ten times. This chain joins TRBV7-6 and TRBJ2-1; TRBD1 or TRBD2 may be the D gene (5 bases each). Trimming cost V 6 bases and J 10 bases, with 16 bases left between them. This CDR3 has 13 residues. Per germline, CDR1 SGHVS and CDR2 FNYEAQ. CDR3 nucleotide sequence: TGTGCCAGCAGTGTGGGGGAGACACGAGAGCAGTTCTTC. Protein product: CASSVGETREQFF.

This clonotype was detected only a few times. V usage is TRBV20-1 and J usage is TRBJ2-1; D possibly matches TRBD1 or TRBD2 (5 bases each). The germline V and J ends were trimmed by 3 bases and 5 bases, with 17 bases remaining between them. The CDR3 sequence is 15 residues long. Germline CDR1 and CDR2: DFQATT and SNEGSKA (reference sequence). The CDR3 loop is CSARALGDPHNEQFF. Written as DNA, the CDR3 is TGCAGTGCTAGGGCCCTGGGGGACCCACACAATGAGCAGTTCTTC.

This clonotype was counted many times. The CDR3: CASSQQGSVQPQHF. The CDR3 region has the DNA TGTGCCAGCAGCCAACAGGGATCGGTTCAGCCCCAGCATTTT. This chain joins TRBV3-1 and TRBJ1-5; possibly TRBD1 for D (5 bases). Per the germline V gene, CDR1 is LGHDT and CDR2 is YNNKEL (reference sequence). The CDR3 is made up of 14 amino acids. Trimming stripped 2 bases from V and 6 bases from J, with 11 bases between.

The chain combines TRBV7-9 with TRBJ2-1; 8 bases agree with TRBD1. From germline, CDR1 is SEHNR and CDR2 FQNEAQ (reference sequence). CDR3 length equals 14 residues. Losses at the gene ends were 4 bases for V and 6 bases for J; bases not matched to a gene: 5. Written as DNA, the CDR3 is TGTGCCAGCAGCTCATGGACAGGGTTCAATGAGCAGTTCTTC. It is translated as CASSSWTGFNEQFF. Variable domain in full (rest from reference TRBV7-9 and TRBJ2-1): DTGVSQNPRHKITKRGQNVTFRCDPISEHNRLYWYRQTLGQGPEFLTYFQNEAQLEKSRLLSDRFSAERPKGSFSTLEIQRTEQGDSAMYLCASSSWTGFNEQFFGPGTRLTVL.

There are a few counts of this clonotype. The chain uses TRBV10-2 and TRBJ2-3, with TRBD1 as a possible D gene (6 bases). Germline CDR1 and CDR2: WSHSY and SAAADI. V lost 8 bases, J lost 2 bases, and 11 bases lay in between. The length of the CDR3 is 13 residues. The CDR3 sequence: CASERGNTDTQYF. In DNA form, the CDR3 reads TGCGCCAGCGAAAGGGGGAACACAGATACGCAGTATTTT.

V is TRBV5-3 and J is TRBJ2-3, with 9 bases fitting TRBD2. TRBV5-3 carries the ORF label, with uncertain function. Germline trimming cut 8 bases from V and 0 bases from J; bases unmatched to any gene: 10. There are 16 residues in the CDR3. The CDR3 nucleotides are TGTGCCAGCAGCCTGGGACTAGCCTCTAGCACAGATACGCAGTATTTT. This translates into CASSLGLASSTDTQYF.

This clonotype was found a few times. This chain links TRBV12-3 or TRBV12-4 with TRBJ2-2; TRBD1 might be the D (6 bases). This CDR3 is built from 15 residues. Trimming pared 5 bases from V and 1 base from J, leaving 11 bases between. CDR3 protein: CASSPPTGNTGELFF. The CDR3 region has the DNA TGTGCCAGCAGTCCGCCGACAGGGAACACCGGGGAGCTGTTTTTT.

This chain uses TRBV6-4 with TRBJ2-5; 12 bases agree with TRBD2. Trimming took 5 bases from V and 2 from J; bases not matched to a gene: 6. The CDR3 loop spans 16 amino acids. The germline CDR1 and CDR2 sequences are MRHNA and SNTAGT. The CDR3 reads CASSNLAGGRQETQYF. The CDR3 DNA sequence: TGTGCCAGCAGTAATCTAGCGGGGGGGCGGCAAGAGACCCAGTACTTC.

The J gene is TRBJ1-2, the V gene TRBV9; 10 positions agree with TRBD1. CDR3 size: 15 residues. Germline CDR1 is SGDLS and CDR2 is YYNGEE. J gave up 7 bases and V 4 bases, and 10 bases lay outside the gene matches. CDR3 sequence reads: CASSSQLTGGFGYTF. Here the CDR3 DNA reads TGTGCCAGCAGCTCCCAACTGACAGGGGGCTTTGGCTACACCTTC.

This clonotype occurred a few times. The V and J genes are TRBV12-2 and TRBJ1-5; the table's D call of TRBD1 was not tested on the DNA. TRBV12-2 is a recognized pseudogene. This CDR3 has 15 residues. CDR3 DNA sequence: TGTGCAAGTCGCTTAGCGTGGACAGGGCTGCAGCCCCAGCATTTT. This translates into CASRLAWTGLQPQHF.

This chain uses TRBV10-2 with TRBJ2-1, with D possibly being TRBD2 (6 bases). This CDR3 contains 15 residues. Trimming pared 6 bases from V and 7 bases from J, leaving 19 bases between. CDR1 is WSHSY, CDR2 SAAADI, per germline. In nucleotides, the CDR3 is TGCGCCAGCAGGGCGGGACTCCGAAATTCAAATGAGCAGTTCTTC. Protein: CASRAGLRNSNEQFF.

This clonotype was observed a few times. The rearrangement uses TRBV5-6 and TRBJ2-7, with 9 bases lining up with TRBD1. The germline gives CDR1 SGHDT, CDR2 YYEEEE. This CDR3 has 15 amino acids. Trimming removed 4 bases from V and 2 bases from J; junction bases left unmatched: 7. The CDR3 DNA sequence: TGTGCCAGCAGCACTGGGACAGGGAGACCCTACGAGCAGTACGTC. As protein: CASSTGTGRPYEQYV.

This clonotype was counted a few times. V gene TRBV6-5 combines with J gene TRBJ1-1; possibly TRBD1 for D (6 bases). Trimming took off 11 bases at V and 5 bases at J, with 15 bases between the two ends. The CDR3 loop spans 12 amino acids. The germline CDR1 and CDR2 sequences are MNHEY and SVGAGI. CDR3: CACKQGTTEAFF. The CDR3 DNA is TGTGCCTGCAAACAGGGAACGACTGAAGCTTTCTTT.

The chain employs TRBV20-1 and TRBJ2-1; 7 bases match TRBD2. The CDR3 sequence is 14 residues long. The germline gives CDR1 DFQATT, CDR2 SNEGSKA (reference sequence). J lost 5 bases, V lost 3 bases, and 7 bases had no gene match. CDR3 residues: CSASPASGNNEQFF. CDR3 sequence (DNA): TGCAGTGCTAGCCCCGCTAGCGGAAACAATGAGCAGTTCTTC.

In DNA, the CDR3 is TGTGCCATCAGCTTCGGACAGGCCGAAGGCGGCTACACCTTC. Its translation: CAISFGQAEGGYTF. J is TRBJ1-2 and V is TRBV10-3, with 7 bases fitting TRBD1. V was clipped by 6 bases and J by 8 bases; unmatched bases: 12. The CDR3 loop spans 14 amino acids. Germline CDR1 is ENHRY and CDR2 is SYGVKD.

This chain joins TRBV20-1 and TRBJ1-2; D gene unclear. The CDR3 is 14 amino acids. Germline V lookup: CDR1 DFQATT, CDR2 SNEGSKA (reference sequence). V shed 5 bases and J shed 4 bases, with 17 bases lying between them. CDR3 in amino acids: CSAPPTGRSYGYTF. The CDR3 bases are TGCAGTGCTCCGCCGACCGGGCGAAGCTATGGCTACACCTTC.